Presented here are 25 T cell receptor beta chains from one specimen sequenced in a study of cytomegalovirus exposure and HLA in healthy donors. Amplification used 60 Vbeta primers and 13 Jbeta primers. This table comes from immunoSEQ multiplex PCR, and its TCRdb copy is limited to in-frame clones, with some not included. The sample has 150,000 to 200,000 clones; roughly 83% are singletons. The sequencing sample was made of PBMCs. These receptors were taken from a woman between 45 and 60 years old in good health and CMV-seronegative.

V gene TRBV2 combines with J gene TRBJ1-2; D is undetermined. The CDR3 extends over 14 amino acids. V was cut by 6 bases and J by 0 bases, with 11 bases left in between. Germline V gene data show CDR1 as SNHLY and CDR2 as FYNNEI. The CDR3: CASREDGANYGYTF. In DNA form, the CDR3 reads TGTGCCAGCAGGGAGGACGGCGCTAACTATGGCTACACCTTC.

The chain employs TRBV28 and TRBJ2-3, with a tentative D call TRBD2 (5 bases). V lost 6 bases and J lost 8, with 12 bases in between. This CDR3 region has 12 residues. Germline CDR1 and CDR2: MDHEN and SYDVKM. DNA for the CDR3: TGTGCCAGCAGCGGCGGGTTGGCTACGCAGTATTTT. Its protein is CASSGGLATQYF.

The chain is built from TRBV10-3 and TRBJ1-2, with a possible D match to TRBD1 (6 bases). Germline values: CDR1 ENHRY, CDR2 SYGVKD. CDR3 length: 14 amino acids. Between the trimmed V and J ends, which lost 0 bases and 6 bases, there was a span of 11 bases. CDR3 amino acids: CAISESVQGHGYTF. CDR3 DNA: TGTGCCATCAGTGAGTCGGTACAGGGCCATGGCTACACCTTC.

The gene calls are TRBV27 and TRBJ2-7; 14 bases are a match to TRBD2. CDR3 size: 19 residues. The V gene's germline CDR1 is MNHEY and CDR2 SMNVEV (reference sequence). V was pared by 5 bases and J by 0 bases, with 12 bases of the junction left unmatched. CDR3 sequence reads: CASSEEGLAGASSSYEQYF. The CDR3 coding sequence is TGTGCCAGCAGTGAGGAGGGACTAGCGGGAGCCTCGAGCTCCTACGAGCAGTACTTC.

The chain recombines TRBV4-1 with TRBJ2-1; 14 bases align to TRBD2. Trimming removed 2 bases from V and 7 bases from J; junction bases left unmatched: 4. The CDR3 has 16 amino acids. The germline CDR1 and CDR2 sequences are MGHRA and YSYEKL. The CDR3 protein is CASSQPGTSGSNEQFF. The CDR3 bases are TGCGCCAGCAGCCAACCCGGGACTAGCGGGAGTAATGAGCAGTTCTTC.

This clone was counted a few times. The genes are TRBV7-2 and TRBJ1-1; D unresolved. Germline V lookup: CDR1 SGHTA, CDR2 FQGNSA. The ends were cut back, 5 bases at V and 1 base at J, with 11 bases in the middle. This CDR3 comprises 14 residues. This chain's CDR3 is CASSPAAANTEAFF. Here the CDR3 DNA reads TGTGCCAGCAGCCCGGCGGCCGCGAACACTGAAGCTTTCTTT.

The sample holds one count of this clone. This chain links TRBV7-2 with TRBJ1-2; D is undetermined. V lost 0 bases and J lost 0, with 5 bases in between. Germline values: CDR1 SGHTA, CDR2 FQGNSA. The CDR3 sequence is 14 residues long. The CDR3 is CASSLASSNYGYTF. CDR3 in DNA: TGTGCCAGCAGCTTAGCGAGCTCTAACTATGGCTACACCTTC.

The V and J genes are TRBV11-2 and TRBJ2-1, with a possible D match to TRBD2 (5 bases). This CDR3 is 15 amino acids long. Looked up from germline, CDR1 is SGHAT and CDR2 is FQNNGV. The V end lost 1 base, the J end lost 1 base, and 8 bases lay between the germline ends. CDR3 nucleotides: TGTGCCAGCAGCTTAGTAAGCGGTTCCTACAATGAGCAGTTCTTC. It encodes CASSLVSGSYNEQFF. Full variable domain (remainder filled in from reference TRBV11-2 and TRBJ2-1): EAGVAQSPRYKIIEKRQSVAFWCNPISGHATLYWYQQILGQGPKLLIQFQNNGVVDDSQLPKDRFSAERLKGVDSTLKIQPAKLEDSAVYLCASSLVSGSYNEQFFGPGTRLTVL.

This clone turned up a few times. The V gene is TRBV5-4, the J gene TRBJ1-2, with D hard to call. This CDR3 has 13 residues. Germline V CDR1 and CDR2: SGHNT, YYREEE (reference sequence). V gave up 0 bases and J gave up 8 bases, with 11 bases separating them. The CDR3 DNA reads TGTGCCAGCAGCTTGGTGAGGGAGGGAGGCTACACCTTC. This sequence encodes CASSLVREGGYTF.

This clone appeared once. This rearrangement joins TRBV6-6 to TRBJ1-3, with D maybe TRBD1 (5 bases). The CDR3 has 14 residues. CDR1 is MNHNY, CDR2 SVGAGI, per germline (reference sequence). V lost 8 bases and J lost 7, with 18 bases in between. CDR3 residues: CASLTARTGNTIYF. CDR3 DNA: TGTGCCAGCCTGACAGCTCGTACGGGCAACACCATATATTTT.

The J gene is TRBJ2-7, the V gene TRBV23-1; TRBD1 agrees at 7 bases. TRBV23-1 is marked as an open reading frame, function uncertain. The CDR3 runs to 14 residues. The V segment lost 6 bases and the J segment 2 bases; nucleotides outside the gene matches: 7. The CDR3 DNA reads TGCGCCAGCAGCCGCACGGACAGGACCTACGAGCAGTACTTC. Translation gives CASSRTDRTYEQYF.

The table lists this clone with a few counts. The gene calls are TRBV15 and TRBJ2-7; D is perhaps TRBD1 (5 bases). Trimming removed 1 base from V and 1 base from J, with 11 bases in between. Germline V gives CDR1 LNHNV, CDR2 YYDKDF (reference sequence). The CDR3 is 15 amino acids. This chain's CDR3 is CATSRAPQGSYEQYF. The CDR3 DNA is TGTGCCACCAGCAGAGCCCCCCAGGGTTCCTACGAGCAGTACTTC.

The CDR3 DNA follows: TGTGCCAGCAGCAAAGCGAACAGGGTCTTAACTAATGAAAAACTGTTTTTT. As protein: CASSKANRVLTNEKLFF. The genes are TRBV21-1 and TRBJ1-4; the table calls TRBD1, which could not be checked here. TRBV21-1 is deemed a pseudogene. The CDR3 runs to 17 residues.

This chain links TRBV19 with TRBJ2-2; tentative D call: TRBD2 (6 bases). This CDR3 region has 15 residues. CDR1 and CDR2 (germline): LNHDA, SQIVND (reference sequence). Trimming pared 5 bases from V and 3 bases from J, leaving 13 bases between. The CDR3 DNA reads TGTGCCAGTAGTTTCGGGACTCGGGACACCGGGGAGCTGTTTTTT. Protein sequence: CASSFGTRDTGELFF.

The chain employs TRBV5-8 and TRBJ2-1, with D maybe TRBD1 (7 bases). V gave up 0 bases and J gave up 8 bases, with 21 bases separating them. CDR1 is SGHTS, CDR2 YDEGEE, per germline. The CDR3 is 17 residues long. The CDR3 nucleotides are TGTGCCAGCAGCTTGGGACAGGGAGGAAGTTTGTTGTATGAGCAGTTCTTC. It specifies CASSLGQGGSLLYEQFF.

The chain combines TRBV5-6 with TRBJ2-7; maybe TRBD2 (5 bases). Germline V gene data show CDR1 as SGHDT and CDR2 as YYEEEE. Trimming left V 2 bases short and J 5 bases short, with 14 bases between. The CDR3 sequence is 14 residues long. The CDR3 nucleotides are TGTGCCAGCAGCTTTGGGCTAGCTGACAACGAGCAGTACTTC. Residues: CASSFGLADNEQYF.

The rearrangement uses TRBV21-1 and TRBJ2-2; TRBD1, the D gene given by the table, was not confirmed from the DNA. TRBV21-1 represents a pseudogene. This CDR3 region has 18 residues. The CDR3 bases are TGTGCCAGCAGCAGGCCCCGGGACAGGCTGACTTACACCGGGGAGCTGTTTTTT. As protein: CASSRPRDRLTYTGELFF.

The V and J genes are TRBV5-4 and TRBJ1-2; TRBD1 agrees at 9 bases. V trimming: 5 bases; J trimming: 3 bases; junction bases outside the gene matches: 2. Germline V gene sequence: CDR1 SGHNT, CDR2 YYREEE (reference sequence). This CDR3 is built from 13 residues. CDR3 residues: CASSWTGDYGYTF. CDR3 in DNA: TGTGCCAGCAGTTGGACAGGGGACTATGGCTACACCTTC. Full variable domain (rest looked up from reference TRBV5-4 and TRBJ1-2): ETGVTQSPTHLIKTRGQQVTLRCSSQSGHNTVSWYQQALGQGPQFIFQYYREEENGRGNFPPRFSGLQFPNYSSELNVNALELDDSALYLCASSWTGDYGYTFGSGTRLTVV.

The chain combines TRBV29-1 with TRBJ2-7, with D possibly matching TRBD1 (5 bases). The CDR3 consists of 11 residues. Trimming left V 7 bases short and J 3 bases short, with 10 bases between. CDR1 and CDR2 from the germline V gene are SQVTM and ANQGSEA. The DNA of the CDR3 is TGCAGCGCCAGGGTGGGCTACGAGCAGTACTTC. It yields the protein CSARVGYEQYF.

The rearrangement links TRBV11-2 to TRBJ1-2; tentative D call: TRBD1 (6 bases). The length of the CDR3 is 12 residues. Deletions cut 5 bases from V and 12 bases from J, with 16 bases between. Germline CDR1 reads SGHAT; CDR2 reads FQNNGV. Here the CDR3 reads CASSPTGHIHTF. CDR3 sequence (DNA): TGTGCCAGCAGCCCAACGGGACATATCCACACCTTC.

This clone occurred once. This chain links TRBV29-1 with TRBJ1-1; 7 bases map to TRBD1. Germline loops: CDR1 SQVTM, CDR2 ANQGSEA. The CDR3 spans 14 residues. Unmatched junction bases numbered 9, after V lost 7 bases and J lost 1 base. The CDR3 DNA reads as TGCAGCGCCGGACGGGACAGTACGAACACTGAAGCTTTCTTT. It is translated as CSAGRDSTNTEAFF.

The chain carries TRBV5-4 and TRBJ2-3; TRBD2 matches at 10 bases. J lost 2 bases, V lost 7 bases, and 4 bases had no gene match. The CDR3 is 14 residues long. Germline CDR1 reads SGHNT; CDR2 reads YYREEE (reference sequence). The CDR3: CASSTSGVTDTQYF. DNA of the CDR3: TGTGCCAGCTCCACTAGCGGGGTCACAGATACGCAGTATTTT.

The CDR3 region has the DNA TGTGCCAGCAGCCTCCCGGGACTCCCAGTGACGCAGTATTTT. Residues: CASSLPGLPVTQYF. The V and J genes are TRBV7-6 and TRBJ2-3; possibly TRBD2 for D (6 bases). Germline V gives CDR1 SGHVS, CDR2 FNYEAQ. V was cut by 5 bases and J by 9 bases, with 18 bases left in between. The CDR3 is made up of 14 amino acids.

In DNA, the CDR3 is TGTGCCAGCAGTCTGGGACAGGGGAGGTGGATCCAGCCCCAGCATTTT. It is translated as CASSLGQGRWIQPQHF. The rearrangement joins TRBV28 to TRBJ1-5; 10 nucleotides match TRBD1. The V gene end was trimmed by 5 bases and the J gene end by 7 bases; junction bases not matched to a gene: 11. The CDR3 covers 16 residues. Germline CDR1 reads MDHEN; CDR2 reads SYDVKM. The complete variable domain, with remaining parts taken from reference TRBV28 and TRBJ1-5, reads DVKVTQSSRYLVKRTGEKVFLECVQDMDHENMFWYRQDPGLGLRLIYFSYDVKMKEKGDIPEGYSVSREKKERFSLILESASTNQTSMYLCASSLGQGRWIQPQHFGDGTRLSIL.

This clone showed up just once. Mismatch with germline at one junction end may stem from a read error. The J gene is TRBJ2-7, the V gene TRBV6-6, with a possible D match to TRBD2 (6 bases). CDR3 length: 15 amino acids. Germline CDR1 and CDR2: MNHNY and SVGAGI (reference sequence). CDR3 sequence reads: CAGSSLAGQAYEQYF. The CDR3, as DNA: TGTGCCGGCAGTTCCCTCGCGGGGCAAGCCTACGAGCAGTACTTC.